The present T cell receptor beta chain was sequenced within a study of blood T cells in healthy people across ages. For the second PCR, which ran for roughly 7 to 11 cycles, a sample-barcoded 5' primer and a J-beta primer mix were used. MiXCR was run by TCRdb on the 5' RACE reads, yielding one entry per CDR3 protein. Here the sample spans some 1.5 million distinct CDR3 sequences, approximately 28% being singletons. The CDR3 consists of 14 residues. Germline lookup yields CDR1 SGHTA and CDR2 FQGNSA. V dropped 4 bases and J dropped 3 bases, with 13 bases sitting between them. This clonotype has only a few counts.

This TCR derives from a woman aged 30 to 39 in good health. V usage is TRBV7-2 and J usage is TRBJ2-7; D is perhaps TRBD1 (6 bases). Sequenced: blood. Here the CDR3 DNA reads TGTGCCAGCAGCTCCAACAGGGATGTCTACGAGCAGTACTTC. This encodes CASSSNRDVYEQYF. Combining the CDR3 with reference TRBV7-2 and TRBJ2-7 gives the whole variable domain GAGVSQSPSNKVTEKGKDVELRCDPISGHTALYWYRQSLGQGLEFLIYFQGNSAPDKSGLPSDRFSAERTGGSVSTLTIQRTQQEDSAVYLCASSSNRDVYEQYFGPGTRLTVT.